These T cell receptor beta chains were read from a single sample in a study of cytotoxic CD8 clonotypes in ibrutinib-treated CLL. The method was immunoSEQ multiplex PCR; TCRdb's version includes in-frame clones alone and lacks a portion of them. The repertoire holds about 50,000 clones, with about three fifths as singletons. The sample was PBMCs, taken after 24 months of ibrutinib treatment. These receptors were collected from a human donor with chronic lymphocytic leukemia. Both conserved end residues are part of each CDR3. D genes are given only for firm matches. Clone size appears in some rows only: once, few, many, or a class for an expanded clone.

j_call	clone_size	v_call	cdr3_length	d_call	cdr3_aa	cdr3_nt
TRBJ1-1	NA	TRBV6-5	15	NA	CASSYGGAAFPEAFF	TGTGCCAGCAGTTACGGGGGAGCCGCCTTTCCTGAAGCTTTCTTT
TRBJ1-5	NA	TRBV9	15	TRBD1	CASSRTGSGNQPQHF	TGTGCCAGCAGCCGGACAGGGTCTGGCAATCAGCCCCAGCATTTT
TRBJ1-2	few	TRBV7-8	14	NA	CASSLDGSNYGYTF	TGTGCCAGCAGCTTAGATGGGTCTAACTATGGCTACACCTTC
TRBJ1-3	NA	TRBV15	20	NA	CATSRDRVRVTDRPGNTIYF	TGTGCCACCAGCAGAGATCGGGTCCGGGTCACCGATCGACCTGGAAACACCATATATTTT
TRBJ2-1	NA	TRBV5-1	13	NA	CASSLGPDNEQFF	TGCGCCAGCAGCTTGGGTCCGGACAATGAGCAGTTCTTC
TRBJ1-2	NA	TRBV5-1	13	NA	CASSLAESYGYTF	TGCGCCAGCAGCTTGGCGGAGTCCTATGGCTACACCTTC
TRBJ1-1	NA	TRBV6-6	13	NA	CASRLKGNTEAFF	TGTGCCAGCAGGCTAAAGGGGAACACTGAAGCTTTCTTT
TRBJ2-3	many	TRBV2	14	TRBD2	CASTTSGLTDTQYF	TGTGCCAGCACGACTAGCGGATTGACAGATACGCAGTATTTT
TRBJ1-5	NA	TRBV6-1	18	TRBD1	CASSEVIRTGSRNQPQHF	TGTGCCAGCAGTGAAGTAATTAGGACAGGGAGTCGCAATCAGCCCCAGCATTTT
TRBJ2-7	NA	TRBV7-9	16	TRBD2	CASSLPERGLAYEQYF	TGTGCCAGCAGCTTACCGGAGCGGGGACTAGCCTACGAGCAGTACTTC
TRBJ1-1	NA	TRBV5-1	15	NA	CASSPGGGTGTEAFF	TGCGCCAGCAGCCCTGGAGGGGGTACCGGCACTGAAGCTTTCTTT